The following is a T cell receptor (beta chain) sequence with its context. Antigen: not known. With 2 bases removed from V and 7 bases from J, the gap between germline ends came to 14 bases. CDR1 is MNHNS and CDR2 is SASEGT in the germline V gene. The CDR3 spans 14 residues. TCRdb re-called the reads through MiXCR, storing one row per CDR3 protein. Of hundreds of thousands of distinct CDR3 sequences listed, approximately 25% are singletons. The entry originates in a study of T cell repertoires in cytomegalovirus infection. Study as a whole: Based on public TCR beta signatures, there were indications of CMV infection and of a matching HLA type.

General study findings and limits: Summed public TCR beta family frequency identified CMV carriers bearing the relevant HLA.

The chain links TRBV6-1 to TRBJ1-1, with unresolved D. Sequenced material: CD8+ T cells from PBMCs. This TCR was recovered from a human donor in good health (CMV status not recorded). Some clones in this sample may be carry-over from other donors' samples. This CDR3 reads CASSEFLGEGEAFF. The CDR3, as DNA: TGTGCCAGCAGTGAATTTCTAGGAGAGGGTGAAGCTTTCTTT.